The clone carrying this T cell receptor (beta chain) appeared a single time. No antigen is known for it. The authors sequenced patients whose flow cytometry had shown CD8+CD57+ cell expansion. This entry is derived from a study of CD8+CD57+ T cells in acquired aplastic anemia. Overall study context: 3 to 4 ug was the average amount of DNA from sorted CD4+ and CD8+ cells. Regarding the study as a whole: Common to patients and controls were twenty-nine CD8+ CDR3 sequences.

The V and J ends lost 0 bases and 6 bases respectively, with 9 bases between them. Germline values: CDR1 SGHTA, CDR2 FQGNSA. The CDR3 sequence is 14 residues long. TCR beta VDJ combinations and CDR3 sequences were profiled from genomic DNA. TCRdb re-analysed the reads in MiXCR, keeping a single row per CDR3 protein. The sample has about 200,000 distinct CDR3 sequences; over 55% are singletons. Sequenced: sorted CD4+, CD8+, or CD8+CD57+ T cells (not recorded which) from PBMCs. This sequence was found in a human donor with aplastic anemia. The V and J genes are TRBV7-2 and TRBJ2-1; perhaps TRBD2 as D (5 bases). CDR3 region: CASSLARDRNEQFF. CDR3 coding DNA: TGTGCCAGCAGCTTAGCCCGGGATCGCAATGAGCAGTTCTTC. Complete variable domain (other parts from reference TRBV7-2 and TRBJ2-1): GAGVSQSPSNKVTEKGKDVELRCDPISGHTALYWYRQSLGQGLEFLIYFQGNSAPDKSGLPSDRFSAERTGGSVSTLTIQRTQQEDSAVYLCASSLARDRNEQFFGPGTRLTVL.